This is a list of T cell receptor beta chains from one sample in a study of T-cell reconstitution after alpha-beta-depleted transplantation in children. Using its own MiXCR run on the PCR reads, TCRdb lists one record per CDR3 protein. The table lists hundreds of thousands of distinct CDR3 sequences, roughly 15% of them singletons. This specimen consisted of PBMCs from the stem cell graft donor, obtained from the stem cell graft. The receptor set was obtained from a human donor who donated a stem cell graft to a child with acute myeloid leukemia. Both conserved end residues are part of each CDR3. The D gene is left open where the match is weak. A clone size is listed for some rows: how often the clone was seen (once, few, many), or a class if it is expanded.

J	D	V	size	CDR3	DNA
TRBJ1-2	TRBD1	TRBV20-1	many	CSARVPGGSYGYTF	TGCAGTGCTAGAGTTCCAGGGGGCAGCTATGGCTACACCTTC
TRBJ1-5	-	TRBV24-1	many	CATSDGQPNQPQHF	TGTGCCACCAGTGATGGACAGCCCAATCAGCCCCAGCATTTT
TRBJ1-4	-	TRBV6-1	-	CASRGRGGATNEKLFF	TGTGCCAGCAGGGGAAGAGGAGGTGCAACTAATGAAAAACTGTTTTTT
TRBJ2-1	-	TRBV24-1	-	CATSDATLDEQFF	TGTGCCACCAGTGATGCTACGTTGGATGAGCAGTTCTTC
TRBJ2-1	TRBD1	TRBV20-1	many	CSAFPGGVYNEQFF	TGCAGTGCTTTCCCAGGGGGAGTCTACAATGAGCAGTTCTTC
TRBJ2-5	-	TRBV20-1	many	CSLSGVGQETQYF	TGCAGTTTATCGGGAGTGGGCCAAGAGACCCAGTACTTC
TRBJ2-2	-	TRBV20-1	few	CSASRPGVDTGELFF	TGCAGTGCTAGTCGTCCGGGGGTTGACACCGGGGAGCTGTTTTTT
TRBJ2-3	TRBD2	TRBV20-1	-	CSARDGYGLAAGTDTQYF	TGCAGTGCTAGAGATGGGTACGGACTAGCGGCGGGCACAGATACGCAGTATTTT
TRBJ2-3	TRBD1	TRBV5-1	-	CASSVDRGLADTQYF	TGCGCCAGCAGCGTCGACAGGGGGCTTGCTGATACGCAGTATTTT
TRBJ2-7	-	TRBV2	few	CASSLSTEMSYEQYF	TGTGCCAGCAGTCTTTCGACGGAAATGAGCTACGAGCAGTACTTC
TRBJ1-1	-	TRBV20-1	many	CSADKGLNTEAFF	TGCAGTGCCGATAAAGGGCTCAACACTGAAGCTTTCTTT
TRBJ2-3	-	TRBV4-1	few	CASSQDGWGHLTSSTDTQYF	TGCGCCAGCAGCCAAGATGGGTGGGGACACCTTACCTCTAGCACAGATACGCAGTATTTT
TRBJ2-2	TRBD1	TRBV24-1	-	CATSGDRTNTGELFF	TGTGCCACCAGTGGGGACAGGACGAACACCGGGGAGCTGTTTTTT
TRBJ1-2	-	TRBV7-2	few	CASSGQTLTGYGYTF	TGTGCCAGCAGCGGGCAAACCTTGACAGGCTATGGCTACACCTTC
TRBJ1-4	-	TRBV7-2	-	CASSLTGGSWDSEKLFF	TGTGCCAGCAGCTTAACCGGCGGGAGTTGGGATTCGGAAAAACTGTTTTTT
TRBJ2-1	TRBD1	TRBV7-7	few	CATGPGQGADNEQFF	TGTGCCACCGGTCCGGGACAGGGGGCAGACAATGAGCAGTTCTTC
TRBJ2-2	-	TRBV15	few	CATSRAQFTGELFF	TGTGCCACCAGCAGGGCACAATTCACCGGGGAGCTGTTTTTT
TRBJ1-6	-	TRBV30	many	CAWTGDNSPLHF	TGTGCCTGGACGGGAGATAATTCACCCCTCCACTTT
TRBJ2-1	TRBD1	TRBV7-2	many	CASSLRQGHNEQFF	TGTGCCAGCAGCTTAAGACAGGGTCACAATGAGCAGTTCTTC
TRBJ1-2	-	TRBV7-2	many	CASSLIRAGYTF	TGTGCCAGCAGCTTGATCAGGGCTGGCTACACCTTC
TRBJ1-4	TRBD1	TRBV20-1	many	CSAATARQGGEKLFF	TGCAGTGCCGCAACGGCCCGGCAGGGGGGGGAAAAACTGTTTTTT
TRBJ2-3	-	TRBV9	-	CASSVLGGMLVDTQYF	TGTGCCAGCAGCGTCTTGGGGGGCATGCTGGTTGATACGCAGTATTTT
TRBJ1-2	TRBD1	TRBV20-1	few	CSASEGGNYGYTF	TGCAGTGCCAGCGAAGGGGGCAACTATGGCTACACCTTC
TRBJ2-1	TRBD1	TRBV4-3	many	CASSQEGTEILYNEQFF	TGCGCCAGCAGCCAAGAAGGGACAGAAATACTCTACAATGAGCAGTTCTTC
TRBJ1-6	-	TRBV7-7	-	CASSLITTPLHF	TGTGCCAGCAGCTTAATAACGACACCCCTCCACTTT
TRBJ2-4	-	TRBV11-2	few	CASSSNRARDTKSIQYF	TGTGCCAGCAGCTCCAACAGGGCAAGGGACACGAAGAGCATTCAGTACTTC
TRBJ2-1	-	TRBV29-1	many	CSVGASARSYNEQFF	TGCAGCGTTGGGGCTAGCGCCCGCTCCTACAATGAGCAGTTCTTC
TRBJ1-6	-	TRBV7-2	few	CASSFRDPQNSPLHF	TGTGCCAGCAGCTTCAGAGATCCCCAAAATTCACCCCTCCACTTT
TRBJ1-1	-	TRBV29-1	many	CSVETQGYRTEAFF	TGCAGCGTTGAAACCCAGGGGTACAGGACTGAAGCTTTCTTT
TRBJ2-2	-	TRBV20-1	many	CSARNSSTGELFF	TGCAGTGCTAGAAACAGTTCGACCGGGGAGCTGTTTTTT
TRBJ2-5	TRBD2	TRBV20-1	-	CSALGLAGVQETQYF	TGCAGTGCCCTTGGACTAGCGGGGGTCCAAGAGACCCAGTACTTC
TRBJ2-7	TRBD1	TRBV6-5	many	CASSYRDRGPYEQYF	TGTGCCAGCAGTTACAGGGACAGGGGTCCCTACGAGCAGTACTTC
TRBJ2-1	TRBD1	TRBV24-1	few	CATSGRTGPSSYNEQFF	TGTGCCACCAGTGGGAGGACAGGGCCGAGCTCCTACAATGAGCAGTTCTTC
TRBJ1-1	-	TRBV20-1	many	CSAEGRPGNTEAFF	TGCAGTGCTGAAGGACGACCCGGGAACACTGAAGCTTTCTTT
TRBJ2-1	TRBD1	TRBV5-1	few	CASSGTGEHEQFF	TGCGCCAGCAGCGGAACAGGGGAGCATGAGCAGTTCTTC
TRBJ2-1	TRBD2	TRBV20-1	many	CSAITGLAGLSSYNEQFF	TGCAGTGCCATAACGGGACTAGCGGGATTAAGCTCCTACAATGAGCAGTTCTTC
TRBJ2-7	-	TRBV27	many	CASRPRDGSSYEQYF	TGTGCCAGCAGACCCCGGGACGGGAGCTCCTACGAGCAGTACTTC
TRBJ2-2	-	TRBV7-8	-	CASSLGSGAVNTGELFF	TGTGCCAGCAGCTTAGGGAGTGGAGCGGTTAACACCGGGGAGCTGTTTTTT
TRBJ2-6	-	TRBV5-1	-	CASGGALSGANVLTF	TGCGCCAGCGGGGGGGCCCTCTCTGGGGCCAACGTCCTGACTTTC
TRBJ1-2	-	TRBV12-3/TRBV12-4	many	CASSLGAGSYTF	TGTGCCAGCAGTTTAGGGGCGGGCAGCTACACCTTC
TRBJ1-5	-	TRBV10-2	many	CASSGRQGLNNQPQHF	TGCGCCAGCAGTGGTCGGCAGGGCTTGAACAATCAGCCCCAGCATTTT
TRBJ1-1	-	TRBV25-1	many	CASSGLGAYTEAFF	TGTGCCAGCAGTGGACTAGGAGCGTACACTGAAGCTTTCTTT
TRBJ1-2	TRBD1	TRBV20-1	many	CSAAHRGKEYGYTF	TGCAGTGCTGCCCACAGGGGAAAAGAGTATGGCTACACCTTC
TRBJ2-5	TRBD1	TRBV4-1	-	CASSPTGGGQETQYF	TGCGCCAGCAGCCCTACAGGGGGCGGACAGGAGACCCAGTACTTC
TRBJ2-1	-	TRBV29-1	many	CSVEEGGTDEFF	TGCAGCGTTGAGGAGGGGGGGACAGACGAGTTCTTC
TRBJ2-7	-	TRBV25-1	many	CASSDFPSEQYF	TGTGCCAGCAGTGACTTCCCGTCAGAGCAGTACTTC
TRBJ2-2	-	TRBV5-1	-	CASSPLQGYTGELFF	TGCGCCAGCAGCCCCCTACAGGGTTACACCGGGGAGCTGTTTTTT
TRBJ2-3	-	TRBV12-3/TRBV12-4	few	CASSPPGGPLTDTQYF	TGTGCCAGCAGTCCGCCCGGGGGCCCCCTCACAGATACGCAGTATTTT
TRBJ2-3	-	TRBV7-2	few	CASSRAGSSTDTQYF	TGTGCCAGCAGCCGAGCGGGTTCTAGCACAGATACGCAGTATTTT
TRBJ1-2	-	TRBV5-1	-	CASSLELAGPLGGYTF	TGCGCCAGCAGCTTGGAGTTGGCAGGTCCCCTTGGCGGCTACACCTTC
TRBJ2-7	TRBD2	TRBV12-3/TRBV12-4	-	CASSPRGGPYEQYF	TGTGCCAGCAGTCCACGGGGGGGCCCCTACGAGCAGTACTTC
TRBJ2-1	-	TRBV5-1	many	CASTGGPSYNEQFF	TGCGCCAGCACCGGGGGCCCCTCCTACAATGAGCAGTTCTTC